The T cell receptor beta chain described here comes from a study of blood T cell repertoires in COVID-19. As for the study in general: T cells, B-cell-depleted T cells, or PBMCs provided the cDNA or gDNA that served as material.

Followed longitudinally, the Seattle patients had been enrolled during active infection. Produced via immunoSEQ multiplex PCR; TCRdb's table is partial and in-frame only. The table records 50,000 to 60,000 clones, roughly 86% of them present only once. Germline CDR1 is PRHDT and CDR2 is FYEKMQ (reference sequence). Between the trimmed V and J ends, which lost 2 bases and 6 bases, there was a span of 9 bases. This CDR3 spans 13 amino acids. The receptor's source is a man aged 35-49 years with COVID-19, enrolled during active disease. Sequenced: peripheral blood. The chain couples TRBV13 to TRBJ2-3; D gene uncertain. CDR3 region: CASSLKLMDTQYF. The CDR3 DNA is TGTGCCAGCAGCTTAAAACTGATGGATACGCAGTATTTT.